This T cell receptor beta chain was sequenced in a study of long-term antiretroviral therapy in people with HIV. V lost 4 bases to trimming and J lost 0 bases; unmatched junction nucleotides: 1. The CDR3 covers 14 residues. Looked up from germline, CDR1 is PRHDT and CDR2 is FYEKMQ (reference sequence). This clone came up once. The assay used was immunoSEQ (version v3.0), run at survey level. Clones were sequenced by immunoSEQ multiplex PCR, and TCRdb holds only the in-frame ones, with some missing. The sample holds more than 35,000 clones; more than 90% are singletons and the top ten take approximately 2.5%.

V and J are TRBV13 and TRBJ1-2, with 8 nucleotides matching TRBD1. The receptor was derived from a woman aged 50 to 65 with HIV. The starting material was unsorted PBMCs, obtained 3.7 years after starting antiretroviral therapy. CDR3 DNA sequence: TGTGCCAGCAGCTCAGGGGGCGCTAACTATGGCTACACCTTC. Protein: CASSSGGANYGYTF.